Shown below are 7 T cell receptor beta chains from a single sample sequenced in a study of shared T cell receptors in the human thymus. Assay used: immunoSEQ multiplex PCR; TCRdb lists only in-frame clones, some missing. The sample includes under 850,000 clones, around nine tenths of them seen just once. The same sample was also studied in work on human thymus T cells.

Sequenced sample: thymocytes. Every receptor here comes from a boy younger than two with a congenital heart defect.

This chain uses TRBV11-2 with TRBJ2-6; D is unclear. Germline CDR1 SGHAT, CDR2 FQNNGV. CDR3 length: 17 amino acids. The ends were cut back, 1 base at V and 0 bases at J, with 10 bases in the middle. The CDR3 DNA is TGTGCCAGCAGCTTAGGCGGCCTTCTCTCTGGGGCCAACGTCCTGACTTTC. This encodes CASSLGGLLSGANVLTF.

V gene TRBV7-6 combines with J gene TRBJ2-7, with 10 nucleotides matching TRBD2. Trimming took 2 bases from V and 4 from J; bases not matched to a gene: 8. The CDR3 spans 16 residues. The germline V gene encodes CDR1 SGHVS and CDR2 FNYEAQ. The CDR3 coding sequence is TGTGCCAGCAGCTTAAGTCTAGCGGGAGAAGGTTACGAGCAGTACTTC. Translating it yields CASSLSLAGEGYEQYF.

The chain recombines TRBV21-1 with TRBJ2-5; the table's TRBD1 call for D was not verified on the DNA. TRBV21-1 is a listed pseudogene. The CDR3 covers 14 residues. The CDR3 DNA is TGTGCCAGCACTAGACAGGGTCATAAAGAGACCCAGTACTTC. Its translation: CASTRQGHKETQYF.

The chain is built from TRBV5-1 and TRBJ1-1; TRBD1 aligns across 9 bases. Trimming took 0 bases from V and 1 from J; bases not matched to a gene: 16. The CDR3 runs 20 residues. The germline V gene encodes CDR1 SGHRS and CDR2 YFSETQ. CDR3 sequence reads: CASSLAPPGTGWRGNTEAFF. The CDR3 bases are TGCGCCAGCAGCTTGGCCCCCCCCGGGACAGGGTGGAGGGGGAACACTGAAGCTTTCTTT. Looking up the rest from reference TRBV5-1 and TRBJ1-1 gives the full variable domain: KAGVTQTPRYLIKTRGQQVTLSCSPISGHRSVSWYQQTPGQGLQFLFEYFSETQRNKGNFPGRFSGRQFSNSRSEMNVSTLELGDSALYLCASSLAPPGTGWRGNTEAFFGQGTRLTVV.

CDR3 sequence: CAWSAPRGLETQYF. The CDR3 DNA sequence: TGTGCCTGGAGCGCCCCACGCGGGTTGGAGACCCAGTACTTC. The chain couples TRBV30 to TRBJ2-5; possibly TRBD2 for D (5 bases). With 3 bases removed from V and 5 bases from J, the gap between germline ends came to 16 bases. This CDR3 is 14 amino acids long. Germline V gives CDR1 GTSNPN, CDR2 SVGIG (reference sequence).

Here the CDR3 reads CASSSTTEAFF. The CDR3, as DNA: TGTGCCAGCAGCTCTACCACGGAAGCTTTCTTT. This chain uses TRBV11-2 with TRBJ1-1; D gene ambiguous. The CDR3 totals 11 residues. Per germline, CDR1 SGHAT and CDR2 FQNNGV. Trimming took 4 bases from V and 8 from J, leaving 8 bases between them.

The chain employs TRBV6-5 and TRBJ2-3; D is possibly TRBD2 (6 bases). This CDR3 comprises 16 residues. The germline V gene encodes CDR1 MNHEY and CDR2 SVGAGI. The ends were cut back, 0 bases at V and 1 base at J, with 11 bases in the middle. The CDR3 here is CASSYSSPGGTDTQYF. The CDR3 coding sequence is TGTGCCAGCAGTTACTCCTCCCCGGGAGGCACAGATACGCAGTATTTT.